Listed below are T cell receptor beta chains from one sample, sequenced in a study of T cell responses to AZD1222 COVID-19 vaccine. The method was immunoSEQ multiplex PCR; TCRdb's version includes in-frame clones alone and lacks a portion of them. The data contain around 100,000 clones, about 90% of them singletons. The material was peripheral blood, obtained on day 0 of AZD1222 vaccination. Receptors were obtained from an adult in good health. CDR3s include the opening cysteine and the closing phenylalanine or tryptophan. Each record gives: J gene, D gene, clone size, V gene, CDR3 DNA, CDR3 protein. A D gene is named only where the DNA matches it firmly. Size is omitted from some rows. Given values are once, few, many or a class for expanded clones.

TRBJ2-3 | . | . | TRBV6-5 | TGTGCCAGCAGTTACTCGTTGAGCACAGATACGCAGTATTTT | CASSYSLSTDTQYF
TRBJ2-2 | TRBD2 | . | TRBV7-2 | TGTGCCAGCAGCCCCGGGACTAGCGGGGGGGCCGGGGAGCTGTTTTTT | CASSPGTSGGAGELFF
TRBJ1-5 | TRBD1 | . | TRBV27 | TGTGCCAGCAGAAGAAGGGACAGGGGGCTTTCGAGGAATCAGCCCCAGCATTTT | CASRRRDRGLSRNQPQHF
TRBJ1-5 | . | once | TRBV27 | TGTGCCAGCAGTTTATCAGGCTGGGTACCGGGTCAGCCCCAGCATTTT | CASSLSGWVPGQPQHF
TRBJ2-5 | TRBD1 | . | TRBV9 | TGTGCCAGCAGCGCCTCCGGGACAGATCAAGAGACCCAGTACTTC | CASSASGTDQETQYF
TRBJ2-1 | TRBD2 | . | TRBV2 | TGTGCCAGCAGGGGGACTAGCGGGGCCTACAATGAGCAGTTCTTC | CASRGTSGAYNEQFF
TRBJ2-6 | . | . | TRBV24-1 | TGTGCCACCAGTGGTCCAGGACACTCTGGGGCCAACGTCCTGACTTTC | CATSGPGHSGANVLTF
TRBJ1-4 | . | . | TRBV4-1 | TGCGCCAGCAGCCGTTCCCGGGAGAAACTGTTTTTT | CASSRSREKLFF
TRBJ2-7 | TRBD2 | . | TRBV6-6 | TGTGTCAGCGGGGGGGCAACGAGCGAGCAGTACTTC | CVSGGATSEQYF
TRBJ2-7 | . | . | TRBV2 | TGTGCCAGCACTAAGGGGTACGAGCAGTACTTC | CASTKGYEQYF
TRBJ1-2 | . | . | TRBV11-2 | TGTGCCAGCAGCCCCGGGACACACTATGGCTACACCTTC | CASSPGTHYGYTF
TRBJ2-3 | . | . | TRBV4-3 | TGCGCCAGCAGCCAAGGAGGGGGGATTCGGTATTTT | CASSQGGGIRYF
TRBJ1-3 | . | . | TRBV9 | TGTGCCAGCAGCTCAGAGCCCGGCCCTGGAAACACCATATATTTT | CASSSEPGPGNTIYF
TRBJ2-7 | TRBD2 | . | TRBV19 | TGTGCCAGTAGTCGACCAAGGACTAGCGGCAGGGGATACGAGCAGTACTTC | CASSRPRTSGRGYEQYF
TRBJ2-2 | . | . | TRBV28 | TGTGCCAGCAGTTTATTTCCAGGGGACACCGGGGAGCTGTTTTTT | CASSLFPGDTGELFF
TRBJ2-7 | TRBD2 | . | TRBV7-2 | TGTGCCAGCAGCTTGGGGGGACTAGCGGGGAGCTACGAGCAGTACTTC | CASSLGGLAGSYEQYF
TRBJ1-5 | . | . | TRBV5-1 | TGCGCCAGCAGCCCGGGCCGCCTTAGCAATCAGCCCCAGCATTTT | CASSPGRLSNQPQHF
TRBJ2-7 | . | . | TRBV14 | TGTGCCAGCAGCCACCAGGGCATCTCCTACGAGCAGTACTTC | CASSHQGISYEQYF
TRBJ1-4 | TRBD1 | . | TRBV5-1 | TGCGCCAGCAGCTTGGACAGGGGGGATGAAAAACTGTTTTTT | CASSLDRGDEKLFF
TRBJ2-2 | . | . | TRBV11-2 | TGTGCCAGCAGCTTAGATCACCGGAACACCGGGGAGCTGTTTTTT | CASSLDHRNTGELFF
TRBJ2-2 | . | . | TRBV7-8 | TGTGCCAGCAGCTTAGTACAGGGTTCGGCCGGGGAGCTGTTTTTT | CASSLVQGSAGELFF
TRBJ2-7 | . | . | TRBV20-1 | TGCAGTGCTAGAGGGGTCGAGCAGTACTTC | CSARGVEQYF
TRBJ1-2 | . | . | TRBV7-9 | TGTGCCAGCAGCTTGACAGGCAATGGCTACACCTTC | CASSLTGNGYTF
TRBJ2-1 | . | . | TRBV6-2/TRBV6-3 | TGTGCCAGCAGTACCCCGCCTCCGAAAGTGAGGTACAATGAGCAGTTCTTC | CASSTPPPKVRYNEQFF
TRBJ1-1 | TRBD1 | . | TRBV27 | TGTGCCAGCAGTTTATCACAGGGGGCAGGGACTGAAGCTTTCTTT | CASSLSQGAGTEAFF
TRBJ2-3 | TRBD2 | . | TRBV28 | TGTGCCAGCAGTCGCGGGGGGGCCGCAGATACGCAGTATTTT | CASSRGGAADTQYF
TRBJ1-5 | . | . | TRBV5-1 | TGCGCCAGCAGGGTTGGGGACTCGAGCAATCAGCCCCAGCATTTT | CASRVGDSSNQPQHF
TRBJ1-5 | . | once | TRBV25-1 | TGTGCCAGCATACCGGTTAATAGATTCATTAGCAATCAGCCCCAGCATTTT | CASIPVNRFISNQPQHF
TRBJ2-2 | TRBD1 | . | TRBV11-3 | TGTGCCAGCACCCCAGGACAGGGGGCATCGAGAACCGGGGAGCTGTTTTTT | CASTPGQGASRTGELFF
TRBJ2-4 | TRBD2 | once | TRBV7-2 | TGTGCCAGCAGCACAGCGGGAGGGGGAGGCGGCATTCAGTACTTC | CASSTAGGGGGIQYF
TRBJ1-5 | . | . | TRBV27 | TGTGCCAGCAGTCCGGGTCAAACAGGATTGGGGGTTCGCAATCAGCCCCAGCATTTT | CASSPGQTGLGVRNQPQHF
TRBJ1-5 | . | . | TRBV7-2 | TGTGCCAGCAGCCTCTGGGGGGCAGGTAGTAGGCAGCCCCAGCATTTT | CASSLWGAGSRQPQHF
TRBJ2-6 | TRBD1 | few | TRBV6-5 | TGTGCCAGCAGGACAGGGGGCTCTGGGGCCAACGTCCTGACTTTC | CASRTGGSGANVLTF
TRBJ1-2 | . | . | TRBV6-2/TRBV6-3 | TGTGCCAGCAGCAACAGGGTAGGAGGCTACACCTTC | CASSNRVGGYTF
TRBJ2-1 | TRBD2 | . | TRBV27 | TGTGCCAGCAAACTAGCGGGCTACAATGAGCAGTTCTTC | CASKLAGYNEQFF
TRBJ2-2 | . | . | TRBV15 | TGTGCCACCAGCAGACTTGGGACGACCGGGGAGCTGTTTTTT | CATSRLGTTGELFF
TRBJ1-4 | . | . | TRBV19 | TGTGCCAGTAGTAAATTTCTGGACAGTGAGAATGAAAAACTGTTTTTT | CASSKFLDSENEKLFF
TRBJ1-5 | TRBD1 | . | TRBV2 | TGTGCCAGCAGACCCACAGGGGGCCGTCAGCCCCAGCATTTT | CASRPTGGRQPQHF
TRBJ1-3 | . | . | TRBV7-9 | TGTGCCAGCAGCTTAGAAGTTATGGCTGGAAACACCATATATTTT | CASSLEVMAGNTIYF
TRBJ2-7 | TRBD1 | . | TRBV6-2/TRBV6-3 | TGTGCCAGCAGTACCTCTGGACAGGGAGTGGGCGAGCAGTACTTC | CASSTSGQGVGEQYF
TRBJ1-6 | TRBD1 | . | TRBV4-2 | TGTGCCAGCAGCCAAGAATCGGGACAGAACGTTTCACCCCTCCACTTT | CASSQESGQNVSPLHF
TRBJ2-1 | TRBD2 | . | TRBV27 | TGTGCCAGCAGTCCCGGGCTAGCGGTCAATGAGCAGTTCTTC | CASSPGLAVNEQFF
TRBJ1-3 | . | . | TRBV7-2 | TGTGCCAGCAGCTTAGGCGGGTATTCCTCTGGAAACACCATATATTTT | CASSLGGYSSGNTIYF
TRBJ2-7 | . | . | TRBV10-1 | TGCGCCAGCGGCCCGGGAAATCATTCGTACGAGCAGTACTTC | CASGPGNHSYEQYF
TRBJ1-6 | . | . | TRBV5-4 | TGTGCCAGCAGCTTGGTTGGGGCAAATTCACCCCTCCACTTT | CASSLVGANSPLHF
TRBJ1-6 | . | few | TRBV25-1 | TGTGCCAGCAGTGAATTGGGGTGGGACTCCTATAATTCACCCCTCCACTTT | CASSELGWDSYNSPLHF
TRBJ2-2 | . | . | TRBV10-2 | TGCGCCAGCAGTGATCGGGGTGGGGGAGCCGGGGAGCTGTTTTTT | CASSDRGGGAGELFF
TRBJ1-2 | . | . | TRBV5-1 | TGCGCCAGCAGCTTGGATCGGGGATGGAACTATGGCTACACCTTC | CASSLDRGWNYGYTF
TRBJ2-2 | . | . | TRBV29-1 | TGCAGCGTTGACGTCCGGAACACCGGGGAGCTGTTTTTT | CSVDVRNTGELFF
TRBJ1-2 | . | . | TRBV12-3/TRBV12-4 | TGTGCCAGCAGTTTATTCTATGGCTACACCTTC | CASSLFYGYTF
TRBJ1-5 | . | . | TRBV7-2 | TGTGCCAGCAGCTTAGTTCGGGATAGCAATCAGCCCCAGCATTTT | CASSLVRDSNQPQHF
TRBJ1-4 | . | . | TRBV18 | TGTGCCAGCTCACCAAACATTTATGAAAAACTGTTTTTT | CASSPNIYEKLFF
TRBJ2-2 | . | . | TRBV3-1/TRBV3-2 | TGTGCCAGCAGCCAATATCATTATTCTAACACCGGGGAGCTGTTTTTT | CASSQYHYSNTGELFF
TRBJ2-5 | . | . | TRBV4-1 | TGCGCCAGCAGCCAAGATGGCGGGGTCAGGAAGACCCAGTACTTC | CASSQDGGVRKTQYF
TRBJ2-1 | . | . | TRBV10-1 | TGCGCCAGCAGTGAGATGCTAGGCCCCTACAATGAGCAGTTCTTC | CASSEMLGPYNEQFF